Listed here are 31 T cell receptor beta chains from one sample, sequenced in a study of human T cells and chemical hapten exposure. TCRdb re-called the RACE reads through MiXCR, storing one row per CDR3 protein. The sample has around 95,000 distinct CDR3 sequences; 10% to 13% are singletons. Time point noted: pre-sensitization, week 0. Regarding treatment: therapeutic diphenylcyclopropenone sensitization with weekly scalp DPC. The sequences come from whole blood, collected in connection with sensitization to the hapten diphenylcyclopropenone (DPC). Receptors were obtained from a woman aged 55-70 years with alopecia areata. Some clones in this sample may be carry-over from other donors' samples.

The table lists this clonotype with many counts. The chain carries TRBV5-1 and TRBJ2-6, with 10 bases aligning to TRBD2. Germline V CDR1 and CDR2: SGHRS, YFSETQ. This CDR3 comprises 18 residues. V lost 2 bases to trimming and J lost 0 bases; unmatched junction nucleotides: 5. The CDR3 region is CASSLLAGRSSGANVLTF. The CDR3 DNA follows: TGCGCCAGCAGCTTACTAGCGGGGCGATCCTCTGGGGCCAACGTCCTGACTTTC.

This clonotype showed up many times. The chain employs TRBV5-1 and TRBJ1-4; D is unresolved. This CDR3 has 16 residues. V lost 2 bases, J lost 7 bases, and 18 bases lay in between. CDR1 and CDR2 from the germline V gene are SGHRS and YFSETQ. Here the CDR3 DNA reads TGCGCCAGCAGCTTTGGCCCCGACACCGAGAGTGAAAAACTGTTTTTT. As protein: CASSFGPDTESEKLFF.

This clonotype was observed a handful of times. The V gene is TRBV2, the J gene TRBJ1-5, with D maybe TRBD1 (5 bases). V lost 4 bases and J lost 7, with 14 bases in between. CDR3 length: 14 amino acids. Germline V gene lookup returns CDR1 SNHLY and CDR2 FYNNEI. CDR3 sequence: CASSARGAWQPQHF. CDR3 sequence (DNA): TGTGCCAGCAGTGCTCGGGGCGCTTGGCAGCCCCAGCATTTT.

This clonotype showed up many times. The chain uses TRBV29-1 and TRBJ2-4, with D perhaps matching TRBD1 or TRBD2 (5 bases each). This CDR3 contains 14 residues. Germline CDR1 is SQVTM and CDR2 is ANQGSEA. Between the trimmed V and J ends, which lost 6 bases and 0 bases, there was a span of 12 bases. As DNA, the CDR3 is TGCAGCGTCACGAGCGGACAAGCCAAAAACATTCAGTACTTC. This encodes CSVTSGQAKNIQYF.

The sample holds a few counts of this clonotype. The chain employs TRBV11-1 and TRBJ2-3, with 7 bases identical to TRBD2. The CDR3 covers 14 residues. Germline CDR1 SGHAT, CDR2 FQDESV (reference sequence). The trim removed 5 bases at V and 9 bases at J, leaving 11 bases unmatched. The chain's CDR3 is CASSPWEGLETQYF. The DNA of the CDR3 is TGTGCCAGCAGCCCATGGGAGGGCCTCGAGACGCAGTATTTT.

This clonotype was seen many times. The V call is TRBV29-1, the J call TRBJ1-2; 7 bases are shared with TRBD1. Germline lookup yields CDR1 SQVTM and CDR2 ANQGSEA. The CDR3 length is 12 residues. J gave up 5 bases and V 7 bases, and 7 bases lay outside the gene matches. The CDR3 coding sequence is TGCAGCGGGGGGACAGAGCAATATGGCTACACCTTC. This encodes CSGGTEQYGYTF.

Only one count was recorded for this clonotype. The chain is built from TRBV12-3 or TRBV12-4 and TRBJ1-2; D may be TRBD1 (5 bases). This CDR3 has 14 residues. Deletions cut 7 bases from V and 2 bases from J, with 14 bases between. The CDR3 loop is CASTWDGKNYGYTF. Written as DNA, the CDR3 is TGTGCCAGCACCTGGGACGGTAAAAACTATGGCTACACCTTC.

This clonotype has at least ten counts. The chain uses TRBV7-9 and TRBJ1-6, with a tentative D call TRBD1 (5 bases). V lost 3 bases to trimming and J lost 6 bases, with 12 bases between them. The CDR3 is 15 residues long. From germline, CDR1 is SEHNR and CDR2 FQNEAQ (reference sequence). This chain's CDR3 is CASSLVAGGNSPLHF. CDR3 in DNA: TGTGCCAGCAGCTTGGTAGCGGGGGGTAATTCACCCCTCCACTTT.

This clonotype has ten or more counts. The rearrangement joins TRBV29-1 to TRBJ1-2; a possible D gene is TRBD1 (5 bases). This CDR3 is built from 11 residues. Germline V gene lookup returns CDR1 SQVTM and CDR2 ANQGSEA. The CDR3 DNA reads as TGCACCGGCGGACACTCGGAGGGCTACACCTTC. Residues: CTGGHSEGYTF.

This clonotype has just one count. This clone may be a read error of a much larger clone one base away. The V and J genes are TRBV7-2 and TRBJ2-4; D gene uncertain. The CDR3 contains 14 residues. Germline V CDR1 and CDR2: SGHTA, FQGNSA. CDR3 DNA sequence: TGTGCCAGCAGCCCGCAGTTAGCCAAAGACATTCAGTACTTC. It translates to CASSPQLAKDIQYF. Based on the CDR3 plus reference TRBV7-2 and TRBJ2-4, the full variable domain is GAGVSQSPSNKVTEKGKDVELRCDPISGHTALYWYRQSLGQGLEFLIYFQGNSAPDKSGLPSDRFSAERTGGSVSTLTIQRTQQEDSAVYLCASSPQLAKDIQYFGAGTRLSVL.

This clonotype was seen a handful of times. V gene TRBV10-2 combines with J gene TRBJ1-1, with no clear D. Trimming shortened V by 2 bases and J by 5 bases, and 12 bases separated the two germline ends. The germline CDR1 and CDR2 sequences are WSHSY and SAAADI. The CDR3 loop spans 14 amino acids. This CDR3 is CASSETPLRTEAFF. CDR3 bases: TGCGCCAGCAGTGAGACACCCCTGAGGACTGAAGCTTTCTTT.

This clonotype was counted a few times. The rearrangement uses TRBV7-2 and TRBJ2-1; 7 positions agree with TRBD2. This CDR3 spans 15 amino acids. Germline-derived CDR1 and CDR2 are SGHTA and FQGNSA. Unmatched junction bases numbered 7, after V lost 1 base and J lost 7 bases. CDR3 protein: CASSLGSGAGNEQFF. In DNA, the CDR3 is TGTGCCAGCAGCTTAGGTTCGGGAGCGGGGAATGAGCAGTTCTTC.

This chain joins TRBV5-1 and TRBJ2-3; maybe TRBD2 (6 bases). Germline assignment: CDR1 SGHRS and CDR2 YFSETQ. The CDR3 is made up of 16 amino acids. V shed 2 bases and J shed 5 bases, with 18 bases lying between them. CDR3 sequence (DNA): TGCGCCAGCAGCTTATTACGGGGGATGAGGGAAGATACGCAGTATTTT. The encoded protein is CASSLLRGMREDTQYF.

V usage is TRBV7-3 and J usage is TRBJ2-5, with D maybe TRBD1 (6 bases). V was trimmed by 5 bases and J by 5 bases, leaving 12 bases between them. Looked up from germline, CDR1 is SGHTA and CDR2 is FQGTGA. The CDR3 is 13 amino acids. CDR3: CASSPGTLETQYF. CDR3 in DNA: TGTGCCAGCAGCCCAGGGACATTGGAGACCCAGTACTTC.

This clonotype occurred many times. V is TRBV5-5 and J is TRBJ1-5; D gene ambiguous. The CDR3 runs to 18 residues. V was shortened by 1 base and J by 1 base, with 18 bases between the two germline ends. CDR1 is SGHKS and CDR2 is YYEKEE in the germline V gene (reference sequence). CDR3 DNA sequence: TGTGCCAGCAGCTTGTATTTGGGCAACCTCGGCAGCAATCAGCCCCAGCATTTT. As protein: CASSLYLGNLGSNQPQHF.

This clonotype has only a few counts. The chain links TRBV6-5 to TRBJ1-2, with a weak D call TRBD1 (5 bases). V was pared by 2 bases and J by 4 bases, with 20 bases between. Germline loops: CDR1 MNHEY, CDR2 SVGAGI. The CDR3 consists of 17 residues. The CDR3 nucleotides are TGTGCCAGCAGTTACGGAGATTTGGGACCGCAGCTCTATGGCTACACCTTC. Translating it yields CASSYGDLGPQLYGYTF.

Many counts were recorded for this clonotype. This chain uses TRBV13 with TRBJ1-4, with D possibly TRBD1 on 5 matching bases. Germline loops: CDR1 PRHDT, CDR2 FYEKMQ (reference sequence). Trimming took 2 bases from V and 8 from J, leaving 12 bases between them. The CDR3 loop spans 14 amino acids. The CDR3 bases are TGTGCCAGCAGCTTATCTGCAGGGCGAGAAAAACTGTTTTTT. This gives the protein CASSLSAGREKLFF.

This clonotype was counted many times. V and J are TRBV11-2 and TRBJ2-3; 10 nucleotides align to TRBD2. With 5 bases clipped from V and 0 bases from J, the junction kept 5 bases outside the gene matches. CDR3 length equals 16 residues. CDR1 and CDR2 (germline): SGHAT, FQNNGV. CDR3 sequence: CASSDGLAASTDTQYF. Here the CDR3 DNA reads TGTGCCAGCAGCGACGGACTAGCGGCTAGCACAGATACGCAGTATTTT.

In its sample, this clonotype was seen many times. This chain uses TRBV3-1 with TRBJ1-1; D may be TRBD1 (6 bases). CDR1 LGHDT and CDR2 YNNKEL come from the germline V gene (reference sequence). V gave up 4 bases and J gave up 6 bases, with 15 bases separating them. This CDR3 region has 14 residues. DNA for the CDR3: TGTGCCAGCAGCCTAAGAGCAGGGGACCCTGAAGCTTTCTTT. This sequence encodes CASSLRAGDPEAFF.

This clonotype was seen only a few times. DNA of the CDR3: TGTGCCAGCAGCCAAGATTGGACTTCAGATACGCAGTATTTT. Protein sequence: CASSQDWTSDTQYF. This chain joins TRBV4-2 and TRBJ2-3; the D gene is possibly TRBD2 (5 bases). With 0 bases removed from V and 4 bases from J, the gap between germline ends came to 8 bases. The CDR3 is 14 residues long. Germline CDR1 is LGHNA and CDR2 is YNFKEQ.

This clonotype was detected ten times or more. The CDR3 spells CASSYSLSRDRGVRGAFF. CDR3 coding DNA: TGTGCCAGCAGTTACTCCCTCTCCCGGGACAGGGGCGTCAGAGGAGCTTTCTTT. This chain links TRBV6-6 with TRBJ1-1; 10 bases line up with TRBD1. V dropped 0 bases and J dropped 10; count of bases not matched to a gene: 17. Germline loops: CDR1 MNHNY, CDR2 SVGAGI (reference sequence). There are 18 residues in the CDR3.

The chain joins TRBV15 to TRBJ2-1; 8 bases are shared with TRBD2. This CDR3 has 15 amino acids. Germline V gene lookup returns CDR1 LNHNV and CDR2 YYDKDF (reference sequence). The trim removed 3 bases at V and 1 base at J, leaving 2 bases unmatched. The CDR3, as DNA: TGTGCCACCAGCAGCGAGCGGGAGTCCTACAATGAGCAGTTCTTC. As protein: CATSSERESYNEQFF.

In this sample, this clonotype turned up many times. The chain combines TRBV6-6 with TRBJ1-6, with D tentatively TRBD1 (5 bases). V lost 6 bases to trimming and J lost 4 bases, with 19 bases between them. The germline V gene has CDR1 MNHNY and CDR2 SVGAGI (reference sequence). The CDR3 consists of 17 residues. The CDR3 loop reads CASRDWQGAIYNSPLHF. The CDR3 nucleotides are TGTGCCAGCAGGGACTGGCAGGGTGCGATTTATAATTCACCCCTCCACTTT.

This clonotype has only a few counts. The chain uses TRBV19 and TRBJ1-3; unclear D gene. The germline CDR1 and CDR2 sequences are LNHDA and SQIVND (reference sequence). Between the trimmed V and J ends, which lost 7 bases and 4 bases, there was a span of 17 bases. CDR3 length: 15 residues. CDR3 coding DNA: TGTGCCAGTATGAGTTCGGCAGATAACGGAAACACCATATATTTT. Amino acid sequence: CASMSSADNGNTIYF. The full variable domain, its missing parts supplied by reference TRBV19 and TRBJ1-3, is DGGITQSPKYLFRKEGQNVTLSCEQNLNHDAMYWYRQDPGQGLRLIYYSQIVNDFQKGDIAEGYSVSREKKESFPLTVTSAQKNPTAFYLCASMSSADNGNTIYFGEGSWLTVV.

This clonotype was counted many times. V usage is TRBV6-5 and J usage is TRBJ1-5; 11 bases match TRBD1. Germline CDR1 is MNHEY and CDR2 is SVGAGI. The CDR3 is 16 amino acids. V lost 4 bases and J lost 4; bases outside the gene matches: 6. The CDR3 DNA sequence: TGTGCCAGCAGTTCAGCCGGGACAGGGGGGAATCAGCCCCAGCATTTT. This codes for CASSSAGTGGNQPQHF.

The sample holds many counts of this clonotype. The V and J genes are TRBV20-1 and TRBJ1-6; tentatively, D is TRBD1 (6 bases). The V end lost 3 bases, the J end lost 0 bases, and 9 bases lay between the germline ends. CDR1 and CDR2 from the germline V gene are DFQATT and SNEGSKA (reference sequence). The CDR3 loop spans 15 amino acids. CDR3 region: CSASGGPSYNSPLHF. In DNA form, the CDR3 reads TGCAGTGCTAGTGGGGGGCCCTCCTATAATTCACCCCTCCACTTT.

This clonotype was seen a few times. This chain joins TRBV18 and TRBJ2-2; no clear D gene. The ends were cut back, 11 bases at V and 0 bases at J, with 7 bases in the middle. The CDR3 consists of 12 residues. Germline CDR1 KGHSH, CDR2 LQKENI. The CDR3 spells CAARTNTGELFF. The CDR3 DNA reads as TGTGCCGCAAGGACGAACACCGGGGAGCTGTTTTTT.

The chain employs TRBV5-1 and TRBJ2-1, with D hard to call. CDR1 SGHRS and CDR2 YFSETQ come from the germline V gene. Trimming pared 5 bases from V and 9 bases from J, leaving 9 bases between. The CDR3 contains 11 residues. The CDR3 DNA sequence: TGCGCCAGCAGTTTGTTTATTGAGCAGTTCTTC. It translates to CASSLFIEQFF.

Many counts were recorded for this clonotype. The V call is TRBV9, the J call TRBJ2-1; possibly TRBD2 for D (7 bases). With 0 bases removed from V and 6 bases from J, the gap between germline ends came to 13 bases. CDR3 size: 15 residues. In germline, CDR1 is SGDLS, CDR2 YYNGEE. In DNA form, the CDR3 reads TGTGCCAGCAGCGTAGAGGCGGGGGCCGTCAATGAGCAGTTCTTC. Translation gives CASSVEAGAVNEQFF.

The rearrangement links TRBV7-3 to TRBJ1-1, with 7 nucleotides matching TRBD1. This CDR3 contains 14 residues. V lost 5 bases, J lost 6 bases, and 9 bases stayed unmatched. Germline V gives CDR1 SGHTA, CDR2 FQGTGA. The CDR3 here is CASSPRQGAPEAFF. Written as DNA, the CDR3 is TGTGCCAGCAGCCCAAGACAGGGAGCTCCTGAAGCTTTCTTT.

There are many counts of this clonotype. The J gene is TRBJ2-5, the V gene TRBV3-1; 9 bases are a match to TRBD2. Per the germline V gene, CDR1 is LGHDT and CDR2 is YNNKEL (reference sequence). Unmatched junction bases numbered 16, after V lost 4 bases and J lost 7 bases. The CDR3 loop spans 17 amino acids. The CDR3 region is CASSLSWLASGIGTQYF. CDR3 DNA: TGTGCCAGCAGCCTAAGTTGGTTGGCTAGCGGGATCGGGACCCAGTACTTC.